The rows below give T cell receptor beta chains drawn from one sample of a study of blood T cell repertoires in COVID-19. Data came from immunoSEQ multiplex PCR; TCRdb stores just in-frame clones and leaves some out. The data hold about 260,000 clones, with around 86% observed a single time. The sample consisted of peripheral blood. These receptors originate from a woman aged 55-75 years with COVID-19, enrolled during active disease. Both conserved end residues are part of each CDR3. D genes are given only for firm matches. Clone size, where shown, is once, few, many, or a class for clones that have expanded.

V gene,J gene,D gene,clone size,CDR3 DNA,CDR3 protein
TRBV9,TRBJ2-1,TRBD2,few,TGTGCCAGCAGCGCCGGTGGGGGTAGCGGGAGAATCTACAATGAGCAGTTCTTC,CASSAGGGSGRIYNEQFF
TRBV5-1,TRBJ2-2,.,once,TGCGCCAGCAGCTTGGCACAGGGCTACACCGGGGAGCTGTTTTTT,CASSLAQGYTGELFF
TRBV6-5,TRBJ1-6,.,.,TGTGCCAGCAGGGGGCCCGTTTATAATTCACCCCTCCACTTT,CASRGPVYNSPLHF
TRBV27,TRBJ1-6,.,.,TGTGCCACCAAAGAACAGGGTTCCTATAATTCACCCCTCCACTTT,CATKEQGSYNSPLHF
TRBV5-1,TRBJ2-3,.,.,TGCGCCAGCAGCTTGCGACAGTTCACAGATACGCAGTATTTT,CASSLRQFTDTQYF
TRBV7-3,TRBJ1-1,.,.,TGTGCCAGCAGCTTAACGGCGGGGGAAACTGAAGCTTTCTTT,CASSLTAGETEAFF
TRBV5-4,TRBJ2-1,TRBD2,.,TGTGCCAGCACGAGCGGGAGGGCGGGCAATGAGCAGTTCTTC,CASTSGRAGNEQFF
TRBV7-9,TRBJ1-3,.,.,TGTGCCAGCCGGTCAGGGCACACCATATATTTT,CASRSGHTIYF
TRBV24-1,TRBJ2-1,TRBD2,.,TGTGCCACCAGTCTAGCGGGGTTCGGGACAGCCCGTGGTAATGAGCAGTTCTTC,CATSLAGFGTARGNEQFF
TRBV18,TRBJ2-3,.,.,TGTGCCAGCTCGCGAAACTCTGCGGGGAAGGGGTCCACAGATACGCAGTATTTT,CASSRNSAGKGSTDTQYF
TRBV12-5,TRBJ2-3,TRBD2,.,TGTGCTAGTGGTTTGCTAGCGGGCTCAGATACGCAGTATTTT,CASGLLAGSDTQYF
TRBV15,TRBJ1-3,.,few,TGTGCCACCAGCAGAGAAGACAGCAACTCTGGAAACACCATATATTTT,CATSREDSNSGNTIYF
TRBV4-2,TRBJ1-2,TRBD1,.,TGTGCCAGCAGCCAAGACGGACAGGGGAGGTATGGCTACACCTTC,CASSQDGQGRYGYTF
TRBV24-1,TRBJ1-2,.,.,TGTGCCACCAGTGATTGGCCAGATGGCTACACCTTC,CATSDWPDGYTF
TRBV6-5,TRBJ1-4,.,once,TGTGCCAGCAGTTACGGGCAAGGTGGTAATGAAAAACTGTTTTTT,CASSYGQGGNEKLFF
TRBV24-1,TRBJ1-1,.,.,TGTGCCACCAGAGGGACACAGAACACTGAAGCTTTCTTT,CATRGTQNTEAFF
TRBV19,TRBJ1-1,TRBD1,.,TGTGCCAGTAGTATCGGGACAGCCACTGAAGCTTTCTTT,CASSIGTATEAFF
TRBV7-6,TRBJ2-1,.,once,TGTGCCAGCAGCTTTGGAAGGAGTGAGCAGTTCTTC,CASSFGRSEQFF
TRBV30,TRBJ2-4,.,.,TGTGCCTGGAGACCCACCGGGACTCACCCGGCCCCCATTCAGTACTTC,CAWRPTGTHPAPIQYF
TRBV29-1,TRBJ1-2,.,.,TGCAGCGTTGAGGCAGGTGGCTATGGCTACACCTTC,CSVEAGGYGYTF
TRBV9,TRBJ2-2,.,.,TGTGCCAGCAGCGTAGTAGGCGGGGCGAACACCGGGGAGCTGTTTTTT,CASSVVGGANTGELFF
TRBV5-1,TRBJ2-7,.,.,TGCGCCAGCAGCGCCGACTGGTCCTCCTACGAGCAGTACTTC,CASSADWSSYEQYF
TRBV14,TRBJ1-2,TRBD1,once,TGTGCCAGCACCTCTACAGGGGGCTCTTCTGGCTACACCTTC,CASTSTGGSSGYTF
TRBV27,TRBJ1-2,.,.,TGTGCCAGCAGTTACAGTCCTGGCTATGGCTACACCTTC,CASSYSPGYGYTF
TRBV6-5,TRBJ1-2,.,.,TGTGCCAGCAGGATGAGTGGGGGGACTAACTATGGCTACACCTTC,CASRMSGGTNYGYTF
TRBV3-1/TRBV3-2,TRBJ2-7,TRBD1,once,TGTGCCAGCAGCCTCGCGGACAGGGGGCATCCGTGGGAGCAGTACTTC,CASSLADRGHPWEQYF
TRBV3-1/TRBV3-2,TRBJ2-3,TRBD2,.,TGTGCCAGCAGCCAAGTACCAGCGGGAGAGGGTACGCAGTATTTT,CASSQVPAGEGTQYF
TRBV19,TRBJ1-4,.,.,TGTGCCAGTAGTACCACGGCGGGTAATGAAAAACTGTTTTTT,CASSTTAGNEKLFF
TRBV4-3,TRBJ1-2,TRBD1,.,TGCGCCAGCAGCCAAGGTTCCGGACAGGGAGGTGGCTACACCTTC,CASSQGSGQGGGYTF
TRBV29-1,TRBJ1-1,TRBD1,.,TGCAGCGTCCTATCCCGACAGGGCGGGACTGAAGCTTTCTTT,CSVLSRQGGTEAFF
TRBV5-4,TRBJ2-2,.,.,TGTGCCAGCAGCTTGGCTGGGCAGGGGTCCACCGGGGAGCTGTTTTTT,CASSLAGQGSTGELFF
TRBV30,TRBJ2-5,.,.,TGTGCCTGGAGTTTGGGCCTCCGGGAGACCCAGTACTTC,CAWSLGLRETQYF
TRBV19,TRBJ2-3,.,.,TGTGCCAGTAGTATAGCGGGAGAAGATACGCAGTATTTT,CASSIAGEDTQYF
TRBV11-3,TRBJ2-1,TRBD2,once,TGTGCCAGCAGCCGCGGACTAGGAACCTTGGGGGGTGAGCAGTTCTTC,CASSRGLGTLGGEQFF
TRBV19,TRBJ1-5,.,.,TGTGCCAGTACTAGGGGAAGCATGGACAATCAGCCCCAGCATTTT,CASTRGSMDNQPQHF
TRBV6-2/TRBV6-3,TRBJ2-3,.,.,TGTGCCAGCAGTTATCTGGGGGCTATGCAAACGCAGTATTTT,CASSYLGAMQTQYF
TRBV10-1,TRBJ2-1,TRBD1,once,TGCGCCAGCAGTGAGTCCCGGGGACAGGGTAGTTCGCAGTTCTTC,CASSESRGQGSSQFF
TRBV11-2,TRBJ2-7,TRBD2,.,TGTGCCAGCAGGTCCGTAGCGGGAGGTGGCGAGCAGTACTTC,CASRSVAGGGEQYF
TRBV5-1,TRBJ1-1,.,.,TGCGCCAGCAGCTTGGTTTCTGTGGGGGGTACTGAAGCTTTCTTT,CASSLVSVGGTEAFF
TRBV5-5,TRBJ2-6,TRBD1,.,TGTGCCAGCAGCTTGGTGGGACAGGGTCCTGGGGCCAACGTCCTGACTTTC,CASSLVGQGPGANVLTF
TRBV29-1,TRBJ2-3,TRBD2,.,TGCAGCGTGGGGACTAGCGGGACAGATACGCAGTATTTT,CSVGTSGTDTQYF
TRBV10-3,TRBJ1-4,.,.,TGTGCCATCAGGCGGGGGGGCGCTGGTAATGAAAAACTGTTTTTT,CAIRRGGAGNEKLFF
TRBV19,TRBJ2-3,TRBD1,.,TGTGCCAGTAGTGACAGGGGGCTGGTAGATACGCAGTATTTT,CASSDRGLVDTQYF
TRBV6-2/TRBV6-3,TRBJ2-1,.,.,TGTGCCAGCAGTTTACTACCCCAACGACGTCTCCGGGGCAATGAGCAGTTCTTC,CASSLLPQRRLRGNEQFF
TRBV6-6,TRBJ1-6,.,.,TGTGCCAGCAGTTCTTGGGGCGACAATTCACCCCTCCACTTT,CASSSWGDNSPLHF
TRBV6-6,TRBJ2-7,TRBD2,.,TGTGCCAGCAGCCGAGGGGGAGGACTAGCGGGAGGCTCCTACGAGCAGTACTTC,CASSRGGGLAGGSYEQYF
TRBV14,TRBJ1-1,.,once,TGTGCCAGCAGCCTTTTGGGGGGTAGGACTGAAGCTTTCTTT,CASSLLGGRTEAFF